This T cell receptor beta chain was found in a study of T cell responses to AZD1222 COVID-19 vaccine. The study, taken as a whole, reports: Of spike-specific TCRs, nearly half reportedly target regions left unmutated in variants. Once two AZD1222 doses were given, Spike-specific TCR breadth and depth went up.

Remarks on this clone: The target antigen is unknown.

CDR1 and CDR2 from the germline V gene are SGHRS and YFSETQ. The V and J ends lost 5 bases and 0 bases respectively, with 9 bases between them. The CDR3 covers 13 residues. Sequenced by immunoSEQ multiplex PCR; TCRdb stores in-frame clones only, minus some. The sample has 180,000 or so clones; approximately 90% are singletons. The rearrangement uses TRBV5-1 and TRBJ2-7; possibly TRBD1 or TRBD2 for D (5 bases each). The TCR originated in an adult who received the AZD1222 COVID-19 vaccine. Material: peripheral blood, obtained 28 days after the second AZD1222 dose. The chain's CDR3 is CASRGDGSYEQYF. The DNA of the CDR3 is TGCGCCAGCAGGGGGGACGGCTCCTACGAGCAGTACTTC.